These 4 T cell receptor beta chains came from one sample sequenced in a study of blood T cell repertoires in COVID-19. Assay: immunoSEQ multiplex PCR; the TCRdb copy retains only in-frame clones and omits some. The sample has around 300,000 clones, under 90% seen once; the top ten hold roughly 10%. Material for sequencing was PBMCs or T cells enriched from blood (not recorded which). All receptors derive from a woman in her 30s who had recovered from COVID-19.

The rearrangement joins TRBV2 to TRBJ1-5, with D possibly TRBD1 on 5 matching bases. The ends were cut back, 6 bases at V and 0 bases at J, with 12 bases in the middle. The CDR3 contains 15 residues. The germline CDR1 and CDR2 sequences are SNHLY and FYNNEI. CDR3 DNA sequence: TGTGCCAGCAGCCTACAGGTAGATAGCAATCAGCCCCAGCATTTT. Amino acid sequence: CASSLQVDSNQPQHF.

This rearrangement joins TRBV5-1 to TRBJ2-7; 13 bases agree with TRBD2. The CDR3 runs to 15 residues. Germline V gene data show CDR1 as SGHRS and CDR2 as YFSETQ. J gave up 7 bases and V 5 bases, and 9 bases lay outside the gene matches. The CDR3 loop reads CASRLLAGGVGEQYF. The CDR3 nucleotides are TGCGCCAGCAGATTACTAGCGGGAGGGGTGGGGGAGCAGTACTTC.

V gene TRBV5-1 combines with J gene TRBJ1-4; no firm D call. Germline CDR1 is SGHRS and CDR2 is YFSETQ. The CDR3 is made up of 17 amino acids. Trimming shortened V by 0 bases and J by 0 bases, and 12 bases separated the two germline ends. The CDR3 sequence is CASSLAGRRSTNEKLFF. Written as DNA, the CDR3 is TGCGCCAGCAGCTTGGCGGGGAGGCGGTCAACTAATGAAAAACTGTTTTTT. Full variable domain (remainder filled in from reference TRBV5-1 and TRBJ1-4): KAGVTQTPRYLIKTRGQQVTLSCSPISGHRSVSWYQQTPGQGLQFLFEYFSETQRNKGNFPGRFSGRQFSNSRSEMNVSTLELGDSALYLCASSLAGRRSTNEKLFFGSGTQLSVL.

The V and J genes are TRBV6-4 and TRBJ1-1, with TRBD1 matching 7 bases. This CDR3 spans 14 amino acids. V lost 6 bases to trimming and J lost 2 bases; unmatched junction nucleotides: 6. Per germline, CDR1 MRHNA and CDR2 SNTAGT. The CDR3 DNA reads as TGTGCCAGCAGCCCCAGACAGGGAAACACTGAAGCTTTCTTT. It is translated as CASSPRQGNTEAFF.